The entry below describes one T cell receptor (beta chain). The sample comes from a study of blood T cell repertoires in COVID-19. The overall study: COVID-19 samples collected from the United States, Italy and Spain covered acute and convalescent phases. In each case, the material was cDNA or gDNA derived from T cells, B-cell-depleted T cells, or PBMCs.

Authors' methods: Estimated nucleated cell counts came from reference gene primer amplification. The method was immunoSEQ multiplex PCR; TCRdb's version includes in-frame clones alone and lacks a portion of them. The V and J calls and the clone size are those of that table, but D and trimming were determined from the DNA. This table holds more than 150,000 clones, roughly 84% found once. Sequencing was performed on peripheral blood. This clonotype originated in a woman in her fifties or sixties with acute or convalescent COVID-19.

Here the CDR3 reads CASSPGTGGTYGYTF. The CDR3 DNA reads as TGTGCCAGCAGTCCCGGGACAGGGGGGACCTATGGCTACACCTTC. The gene calls are TRBV6-5 and TRBJ1-2, with 11 bases fitting TRBD1. In germline, CDR1 is MNHEY, CDR2 SVGAGI. The CDR3 covers 15 residues. V shed 5 bases and J 4 bases; nucleotides not matched to a gene: 6.